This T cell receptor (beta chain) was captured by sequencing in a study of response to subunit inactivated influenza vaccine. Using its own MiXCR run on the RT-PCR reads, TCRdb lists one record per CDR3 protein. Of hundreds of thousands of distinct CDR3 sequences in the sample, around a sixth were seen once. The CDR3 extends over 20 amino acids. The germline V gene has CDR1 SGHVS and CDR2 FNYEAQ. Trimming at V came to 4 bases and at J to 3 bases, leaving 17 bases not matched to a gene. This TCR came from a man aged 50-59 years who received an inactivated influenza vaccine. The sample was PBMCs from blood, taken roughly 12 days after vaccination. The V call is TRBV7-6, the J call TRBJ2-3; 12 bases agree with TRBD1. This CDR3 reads CASSSRPGQGAGLSTDTQYF. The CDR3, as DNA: TGTGCCAGCAGCTCAAGACCGGGACAGGGGGCTGGGCTCTCGACAGATACGCAGTATTTT.